Given below is one T cell receptor beta chain in context. Its antigen remains unknown. Assay used: immunoSEQ multiplex PCR; TCRdb lists only in-frame clones, some missing. The data contain tens of thousands of clones, around 90% of them seen just once; the ten biggest clones take up 6.5% to 7%. These data are taken from a study of graft-versus-host responses after intestinal transplantation. Whole-study findings and limits: Allografts from individuals with graft-donor T cell macrochimerism displayed high graft-versus-host to host-versus-graft clonal ratios.

This receptor was obtained from a human patient who received an intestinal transplant, so some T cells may come from the graft donor. The specimen was bone marrow, collected roughly 780 days after intestinal transplantation.

The CDR3 sequence is CASSLSALAGSYEQYF. CDR3 DNA sequence: TGTGCCAGCAGTTTATCTGCCCTAGCGGGCTCCTACGAGCAGTACTTC. This chain uses TRBV28 with TRBJ2-7; TRBD2 matches at 8 bases. In germline, CDR1 is MDHEN, CDR2 SYDVKM. CDR3 length equals 16 residues. Trimming at V came to 1 base and at J to 0 bases, leaving 5 bases not matched to a gene.